Listed here is a single T cell receptor (beta chain). The assay was immunoSEQ multiplex PCR, and TCRdb's table has in-frame clones only and misses some. The sample records 150,000 to 200,000 clones, 80% to 95% being singletons. The CDR3 sequence is 13 residues long. V dropped 2 bases and J dropped 3 bases, with 8 bases sitting between them. Germline CDR1 MNHEY, CDR2 SMNVEV (reference sequence). This sample stems from a study of T cell responses to AZD1222 COVID-19 vaccine. The material was peripheral blood, obtained on day 0 of AZD1222 vaccination. V gene TRBV27 combines with J gene TRBJ2-7; unclear D gene. The source of this sequence is an adult in good health. The CDR3 bases are TGTGCCAGCAGTTTAGATGGCGGCTACGAGCAGTACTTC. This sequence encodes CASSLDGGYEQYF.